These 11 T cell receptor beta chains share one sample of origin, sequenced in a study of human thymus T cells. Corrective cardiac operations yielded the resected thymus tissue. TCRdb keeps only in-frame clones here, not all; method: immunoSEQ multiplex PCR. The sample lists under 150,000 clones; approximately 96% were seen once. Sequences were obtained from thymus tissue. All receptors come from a boy younger than two with a congenital heart defect but otherwise immunologically healthy.

The chain joins TRBV27 to TRBJ1-6; 7 bases line up with TRBD1. Unmatched junction bases numbered 7, after V lost 5 bases and J lost 3 bases. The CDR3 totals 16 residues. Germline V gene data show CDR1 as MNHEY and CDR2 as SMNVEV (reference sequence). CDR3: CASSITGDNYNSPLHF. CDR3 nucleotide sequence: TGTGCCAGCAGTATTACAGGGGACAACTATAATTCACCCCTCCACTTT.

The chain has TRBV4-1 and TRBJ1-2, with TRBD1 matching 8 bases. Germline loops: CDR1 MGHRA, CDR2 YSYEKL. The CDR3 sequence is 15 residues long. Trimming cost V 4 bases and J 6 bases; bases outside gene matches: 10. The CDR3 loop is CASSPIRTGLNGYTF. The CDR3 DNA reads TGCGCCAGCAGCCCCATCAGGACAGGGTTGAATGGCTACACCTTC.

The gene calls are TRBV11-2 and TRBJ2-5; D may correspond to TRBD1 or TRBD2 (5 bases each). Germline V lookup: CDR1 SGHAT, CDR2 FQNNGV. V lost 4 bases and J 9 bases, leaving 18 bases between the germline ends. The length of the CDR3 is 14 residues. The CDR3 DNA reads as TGTGCCAGCAGCTCCCAGGGCGTCCACGGGGCCCAGTACTTC. Amino acids: CASSSQGVHGAQYF.

This chain links TRBV5-1 with TRBJ2-1; D unclear. The CDR3 consists of 13 residues. V was cut by 6 bases and J by 6 bases, with 13 bases left in between. Germline-derived CDR1 and CDR2 are SGHRS and YFSETQ. The CDR3 loop reads CASKGLWSNEQFF. The CDR3 DNA is TGCGCCAGCAAAGGTCTCTGGAGCAATGAGCAGTTCTTC.

The chain employs TRBV7-9 and TRBJ2-1; D is undetermined. CDR3 length equals 15 residues. Between the trimmed V and J ends, which lost 4 bases and 5 bases, there was a span of 15 bases. CDR1 SEHNR and CDR2 FQNEAQ come from the germline V gene (reference sequence). CDR3 DNA: TGTGCCAGCAGCTCACCCTTTGGCGGAGACAATGAGCAGTTCTTC. Translated, it gives CASSSPFGGDNEQFF.

This clone has a single count. The gene calls are TRBV4-3 and TRBJ2-5; 9 bases align to TRBD1. Trimming took 1 base from V and 1 from J; bases not matched to a gene: 7. Germline-derived CDR1 and CDR2 are LGHNA and YSLEER. The CDR3 loop spans 17 amino acids. CDR3: CASSQAATGGGQETQYF. The CDR3 coding sequence is TGCGCCAGCAGCCAAGCGGCGACAGGGGGAGGCCAAGAGACCCAGTACTTC.

CDR3 amino acids: CASSQVFLAGGLSTDTQYF. CDR3 DNA sequence: TGTGCCAGCAGCCAAGTTTTTCTAGCGGGAGGACTTAGCACAGATACGCAGTATTTT. The chain employs TRBV4-2 and TRBJ2-3; 11 bases map to TRBD2. From germline, CDR1 is LGHNA and CDR2 YNFKEQ. With 1 base clipped from V and 0 bases from J, the junction kept 9 bases outside the gene matches. The CDR3 loop spans 19 amino acids.

This clone has just one count. The J gene is TRBJ2-7, the V gene TRBV6-4; D is possibly TRBD1 or TRBD2 (5 bases each). This CDR3 region has 14 residues. With 6 bases removed from V and 7 bases from J, the gap between germline ends came to 19 bases. CDR1 and CDR2 (germline): MRHNA, SNTAGT. The CDR3 DNA reads TGTGCCAGCAGCCCCGGGACGAAACAAGGGGAGCAGTACTTC. Its protein is CASSPGTKQGEQYF.

The chain recombines TRBV28 with TRBJ1-1; the D is unclear. V dropped 4 bases and J dropped 3 bases, with 3 bases sitting between them. Germline V gene data show CDR1 as MDHEN and CDR2 as SYDVKM. The CDR3 sequence is 11 residues long. The CDR3 spells CASSSHTEAFF. The CDR3 DNA sequence: TGTGCCAGCAGTTCCCACACTGAAGCTTTCTTT.

The chain links TRBV5-8 to TRBJ2-3; 7 bases match TRBD2. The V gene end was trimmed by 7 bases and the J gene end by 2 bases; junction bases not matched to a gene: 16. Germline CDR1 and CDR2: SGHTS and YDEGEE. The CDR3 covers 17 residues. CDR3: CASDIFWGGSFTDTQYF. The CDR3 DNA reads as TGTGCCAGCGATATCTTTTGGGGGGGATCCTTCACAGATACGCAGTATTTT.

The V call is TRBV9, the J call TRBJ2-7; 8 bases match TRBD1. The CDR3 has 16 amino acids. V was pared by 0 bases and J by 5 bases, with 10 bases of the junction left unmatched. Germline CDR1 SGDLS, CDR2 YYNGEE. In nucleotides, the CDR3 is TGTGCCAGCAGCGTAGGATGGCCGGGACAGGAAGACGAGCAGTACTTC. As protein: CASSVGWPGQEDEQYF.